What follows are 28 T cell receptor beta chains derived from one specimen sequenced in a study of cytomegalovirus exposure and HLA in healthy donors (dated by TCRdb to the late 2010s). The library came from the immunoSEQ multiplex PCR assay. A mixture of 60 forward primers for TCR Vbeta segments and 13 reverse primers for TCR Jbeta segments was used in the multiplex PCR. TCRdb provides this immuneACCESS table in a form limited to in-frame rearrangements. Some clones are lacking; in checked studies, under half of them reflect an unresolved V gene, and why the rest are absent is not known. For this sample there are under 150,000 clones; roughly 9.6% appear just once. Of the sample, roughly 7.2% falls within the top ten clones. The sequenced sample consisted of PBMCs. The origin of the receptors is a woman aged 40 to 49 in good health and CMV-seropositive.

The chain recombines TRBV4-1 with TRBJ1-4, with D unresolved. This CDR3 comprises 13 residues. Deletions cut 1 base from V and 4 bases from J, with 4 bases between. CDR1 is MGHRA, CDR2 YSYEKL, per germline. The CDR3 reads CASSQVFNEKLFF. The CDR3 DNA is TGCGCCAGCAGCCAAGTATTTAATGAAAAACTGTTTTTT.

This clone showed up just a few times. CDR3 coding DNA: TGTGCCAGCAGTTCCAAACTACAGGGTTGGACTGAAGCTTTCTTT. It translates to CASSSKLQGWTEAFF. This chain uses TRBV6-5 with TRBJ1-1; perhaps TRBD1 as D (6 bases). This CDR3 has 15 residues. Germline CDR1 MNHEY, CDR2 SVGAGI. With 4 bases removed from V and 5 bases from J, the gap between germline ends came to 17 bases.

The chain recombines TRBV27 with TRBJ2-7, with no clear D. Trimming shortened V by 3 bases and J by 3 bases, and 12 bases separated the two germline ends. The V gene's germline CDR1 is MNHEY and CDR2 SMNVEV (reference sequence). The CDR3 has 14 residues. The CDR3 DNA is TGTGCCAGCAGTTTTAGGAGTCCCATCTACGAGCAGTACTTC. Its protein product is CASSFRSPIYEQYF.

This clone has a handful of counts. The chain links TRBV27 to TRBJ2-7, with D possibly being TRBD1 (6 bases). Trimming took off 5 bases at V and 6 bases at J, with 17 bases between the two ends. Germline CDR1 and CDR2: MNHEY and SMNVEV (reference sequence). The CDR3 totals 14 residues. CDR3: CASSVWDNQAEQYF. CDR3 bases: TGTGCCAGCAGTGTATGGGACAACCAAGCCGAGCAGTACTTC.

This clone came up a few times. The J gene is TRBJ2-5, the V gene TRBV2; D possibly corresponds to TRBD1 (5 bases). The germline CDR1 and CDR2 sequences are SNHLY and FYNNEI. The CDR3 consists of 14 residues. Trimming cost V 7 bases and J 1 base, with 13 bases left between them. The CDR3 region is CASIKWGPQETQYF. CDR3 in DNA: TGTGCCAGCATCAAATGGGGCCCCCAAGAGACCCAGTACTTC.

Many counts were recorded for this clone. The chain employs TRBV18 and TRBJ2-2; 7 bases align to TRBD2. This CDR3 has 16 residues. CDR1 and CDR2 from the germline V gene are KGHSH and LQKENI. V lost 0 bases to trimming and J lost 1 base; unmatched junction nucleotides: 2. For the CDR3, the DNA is TGTGCCAGCTCACCACCACGGGGGGAGAACACCGGGGAGCTGTTTTTT. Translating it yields CASSPPRGENTGELFF.

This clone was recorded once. The CDR3 reads CASSPPAGGPSTDTQYF. In DNA, the CDR3 is TGTGCCAGCAGTCCCCCCGCCGGGGGGCCTAGCACAGATACGCAGTATTTT. The chain is built from TRBV2 and TRBJ2-3; D may be TRBD2 (7 bases). With 5 bases removed from V and 0 bases from J, the gap between germline ends came to 18 bases. The V gene's germline CDR1 is SNHLY and CDR2 FYNNEI. This CDR3 spans 17 amino acids.

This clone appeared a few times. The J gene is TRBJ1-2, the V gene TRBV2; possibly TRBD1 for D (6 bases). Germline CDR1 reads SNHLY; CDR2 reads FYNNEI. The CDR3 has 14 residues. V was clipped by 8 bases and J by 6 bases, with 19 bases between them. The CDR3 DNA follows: TGTGCCAGCGACAGGCGGGGGGCGCGGGATGGCTACACCTTC. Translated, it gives CASDRRGARDGYTF.

CDR3 in amino acids: CASSLGGTDSGANVLTF. CDR3 coding DNA: TGTGCCAGCAGCTTGGGAGGGACAGACTCTGGGGCCAACGTCCTGACTTTC. V is TRBV5-8 and J is TRBJ2-6; 7 positions match TRBD1. This CDR3 region has 17 residues. V trimming: 0 bases; J trimming: 0 bases; junction bases outside the gene matches: 3. CDR1 is SGHTS and CDR2 is YDEGEE in the germline V gene.

The CDR3 is CASSPPKSSGGATLQETQYF. CDR3 nucleotide sequence: TGCGCCAGCAGTCCTCCAAAATCTAGCGGGGGGGCCACTCTCCAAGAGACCCAGTACTTC. This rearrangement joins TRBV10-1 to TRBJ2-5, with TRBD2 identical over 12 bases. CDR3 length: 20 residues. Germline V gene data show CDR1 as WNHNN and CDR2 as SYGVQD (reference sequence). Trimming at V came to 5 bases and at J to 1 base, leaving 17 bases not matched to a gene.

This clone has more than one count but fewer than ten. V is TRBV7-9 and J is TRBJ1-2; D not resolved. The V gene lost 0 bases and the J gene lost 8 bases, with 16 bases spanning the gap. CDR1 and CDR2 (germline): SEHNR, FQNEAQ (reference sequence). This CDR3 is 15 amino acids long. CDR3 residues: CASSLALWSELGYTF. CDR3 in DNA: TGTGCCAGCAGCTTAGCCCTCTGGTCTGAGCTCGGCTACACCTTC.

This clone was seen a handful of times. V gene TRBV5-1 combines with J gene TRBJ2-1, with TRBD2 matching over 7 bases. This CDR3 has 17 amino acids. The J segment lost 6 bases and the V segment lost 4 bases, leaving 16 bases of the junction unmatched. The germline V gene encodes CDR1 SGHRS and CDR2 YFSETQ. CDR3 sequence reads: CASSPLFAGVGGNEQFF. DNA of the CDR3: TGCGCCAGCAGCCCTCTTTTTGCGGGGGTCGGTGGCAATGAGCAGTTCTTC. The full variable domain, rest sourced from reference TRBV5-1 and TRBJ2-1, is KAGVTQTPRYLIKTRGQQVTLSCSPISGHRSVSWYQQTPGQGLQFLFEYFSETQRNKGNFPGRFSGRQFSNSRSEMNVSTLELGDSALYLCASSPLFAGVGGNEQFFGPGTRLTVL.

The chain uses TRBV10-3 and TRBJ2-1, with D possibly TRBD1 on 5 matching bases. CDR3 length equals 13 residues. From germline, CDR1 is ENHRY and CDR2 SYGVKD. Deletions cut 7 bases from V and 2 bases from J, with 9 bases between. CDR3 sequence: CAIKGVTYNEQFF. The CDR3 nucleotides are TGTGCCATCAAAGGGGTGACCTACAATGAGCAGTTCTTC.

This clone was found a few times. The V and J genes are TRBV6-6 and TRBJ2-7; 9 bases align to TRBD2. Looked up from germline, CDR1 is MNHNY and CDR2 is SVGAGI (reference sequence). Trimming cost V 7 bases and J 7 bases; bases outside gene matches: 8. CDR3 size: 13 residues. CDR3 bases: TGTGCCAGCACACCCTTGCGGGGGGGTGAGCAGTACTTC. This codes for CASTPLRGGEQYF.

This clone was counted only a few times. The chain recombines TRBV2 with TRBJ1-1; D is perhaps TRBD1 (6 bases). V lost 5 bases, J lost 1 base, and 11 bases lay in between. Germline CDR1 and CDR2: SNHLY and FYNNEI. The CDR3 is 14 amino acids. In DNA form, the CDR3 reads TGTGCCAGCAGTACACAGGGACGGAACACTGAAGCTTTCTTT. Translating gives CASSTQGRNTEAFF.

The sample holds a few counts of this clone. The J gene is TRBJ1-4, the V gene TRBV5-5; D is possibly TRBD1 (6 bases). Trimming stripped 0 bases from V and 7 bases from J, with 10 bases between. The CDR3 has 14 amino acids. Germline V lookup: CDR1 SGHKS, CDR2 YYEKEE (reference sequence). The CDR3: CASSLGGLGEKLFF. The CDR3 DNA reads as TGTGCCAGCAGCTTGGGGGGGCTGGGTGAAAAACTGTTTTTT.

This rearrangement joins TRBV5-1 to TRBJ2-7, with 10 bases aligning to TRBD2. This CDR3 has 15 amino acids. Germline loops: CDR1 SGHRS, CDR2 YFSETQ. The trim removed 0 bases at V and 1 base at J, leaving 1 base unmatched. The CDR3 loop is CASSLAAGGSYEQYF. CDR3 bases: TGCGCCAGCAGCTTGGCAGCGGGGGGGTCCTACGAGCAGTACTTC.

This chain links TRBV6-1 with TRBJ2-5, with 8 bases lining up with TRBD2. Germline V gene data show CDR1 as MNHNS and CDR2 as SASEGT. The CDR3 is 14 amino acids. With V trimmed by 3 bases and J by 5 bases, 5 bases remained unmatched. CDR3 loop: CASSDGGGLETQYF. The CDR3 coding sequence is TGTGCCAGCAGTGACGGGGGGGGGCTTGAGACCCAGTACTTC.

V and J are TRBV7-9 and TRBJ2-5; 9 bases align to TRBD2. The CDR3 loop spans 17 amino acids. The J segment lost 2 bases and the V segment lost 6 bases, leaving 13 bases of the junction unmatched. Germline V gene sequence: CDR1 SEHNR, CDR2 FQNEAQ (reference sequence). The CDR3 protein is CASSSRGGRFSQETQYF. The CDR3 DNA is TGTGCCAGCAGTTCGCGGGGGGGCCGGTTCTCGCAAGAGACCCAGTACTTC.

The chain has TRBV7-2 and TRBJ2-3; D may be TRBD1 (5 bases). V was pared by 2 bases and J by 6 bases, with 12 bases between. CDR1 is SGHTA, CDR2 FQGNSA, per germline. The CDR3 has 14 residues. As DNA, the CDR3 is TGTGCCAGCAGCTTATACAGGCTGGCGGATACGCAGTATTTT. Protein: CASSLYRLADTQYF.

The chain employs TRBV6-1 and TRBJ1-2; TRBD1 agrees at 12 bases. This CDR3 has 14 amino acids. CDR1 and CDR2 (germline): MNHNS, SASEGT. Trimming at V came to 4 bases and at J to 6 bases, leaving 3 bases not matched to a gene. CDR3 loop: CASSGDRGLNGYTF. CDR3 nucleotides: TGTGCCAGCAGTGGGGACAGGGGGCTAAATGGCTACACCTTC.

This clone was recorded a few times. CDR3 residues: CASSEGGPYGYTF. DNA for the CDR3: TGTGCCAGCAGTGAAGGGGGGCCCTATGGCTACACCTTC. J is TRBJ1-2 and V is TRBV6-1; perhaps TRBD1 as D (6 bases). Germline CDR1 and CDR2: MNHNS and SASEGT. V lost 1 base and J lost 4, with 7 bases in between. The CDR3 length is 13 residues.

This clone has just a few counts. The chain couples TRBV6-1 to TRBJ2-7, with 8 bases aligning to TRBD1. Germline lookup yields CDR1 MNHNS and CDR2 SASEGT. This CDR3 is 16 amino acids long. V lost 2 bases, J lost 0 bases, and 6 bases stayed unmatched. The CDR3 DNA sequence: TGTGCCAGCAGTGAACAGGGGGCTCTGAGCTCCTACGAGCAGTACTTC. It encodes CASSEQGALSSYEQYF.

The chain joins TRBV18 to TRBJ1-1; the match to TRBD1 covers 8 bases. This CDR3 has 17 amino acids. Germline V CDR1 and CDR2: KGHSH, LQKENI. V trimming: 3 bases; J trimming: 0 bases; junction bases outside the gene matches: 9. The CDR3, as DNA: TGTGCCAGCTCACCGACAGGGGCCCCATTTATGAACACTGAAGCTTTCTTT. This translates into CASSPTGAPFMNTEAFF.

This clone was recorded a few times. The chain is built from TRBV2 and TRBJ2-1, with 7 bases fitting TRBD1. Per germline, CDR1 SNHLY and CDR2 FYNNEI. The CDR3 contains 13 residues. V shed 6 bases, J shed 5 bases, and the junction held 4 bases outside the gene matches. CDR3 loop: CASSRDSNNEQFF. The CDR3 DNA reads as TGTGCCAGCAGCCGGGACAGCAACAATGAGCAGTTCTTC.

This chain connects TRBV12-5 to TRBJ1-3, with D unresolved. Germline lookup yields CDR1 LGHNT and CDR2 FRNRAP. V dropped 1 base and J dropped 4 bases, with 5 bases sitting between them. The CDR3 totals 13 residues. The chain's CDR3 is CASGLEPGNTIYF. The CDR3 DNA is TGTGCTAGTGGTTTGGAGCCCGGAAACACCATATATTTT.

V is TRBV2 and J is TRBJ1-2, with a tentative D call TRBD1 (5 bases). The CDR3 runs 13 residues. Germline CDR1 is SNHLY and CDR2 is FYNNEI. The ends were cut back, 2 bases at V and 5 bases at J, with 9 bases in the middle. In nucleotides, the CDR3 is TGTGCCAGCAGTGAACAGGGTCGGTATGGCTACACCTTC. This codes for CASSEQGRYGYTF.

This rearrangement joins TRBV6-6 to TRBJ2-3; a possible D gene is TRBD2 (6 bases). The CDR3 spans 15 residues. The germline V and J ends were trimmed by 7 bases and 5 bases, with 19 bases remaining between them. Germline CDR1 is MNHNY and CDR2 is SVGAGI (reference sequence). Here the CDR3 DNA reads TGTGCCAGCAATCCGGGGCGGGGTCACGGAGATACGCAGTATTTT. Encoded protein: CASNPGRGHGDTQYF.